This T cell receptor (beta chain) appears in the sequencing data of a study of CD8+ T cells in alopecia areata. Study outcomes and limitations: Lesional scalp exceeded normal scalp in clonality, especially in alopecia totalis/universalis. Many expanded lesional clones persisted in scalp and blood during tofacitinib treatment. Sharing of TCR sequences between patients (possibly for HLA-related reasons) was less clear than in mice.

The treatment is: oral pan-JAK inhibitor, 5-10 mg twice daily. The germline V gene has CDR1 SQVTM and CDR2 ANQGSEA. The CDR3 is 11 amino acids. Deletions cut 3 bases from V and 3 bases from J, with 6 bases between. To note about this clone: Antigen: not known.

Extraction and reverse transcription of RNA yielded cDNA as the sequencing template. This table comes from immunoSEQ multiplex PCR, and its TCRdb copy is limited to in-frame clones, with some not included. The sample records 60,000 to 85,000 clones, over 25% being singletons. This sequence originates from a human donor with alopecia areata. The sequencing here drew on CD8+ T cells sorted from blood, taken at week 4, from a patient treated with tofacitinib. V is TRBV29-1 and J is TRBJ2-7; D gene uncertain. The CDR3 loop reads CSVDESYEQYF. DNA for the CDR3: TGCAGCGTTGATGAGAGCTACGAGCAGTACTTC.